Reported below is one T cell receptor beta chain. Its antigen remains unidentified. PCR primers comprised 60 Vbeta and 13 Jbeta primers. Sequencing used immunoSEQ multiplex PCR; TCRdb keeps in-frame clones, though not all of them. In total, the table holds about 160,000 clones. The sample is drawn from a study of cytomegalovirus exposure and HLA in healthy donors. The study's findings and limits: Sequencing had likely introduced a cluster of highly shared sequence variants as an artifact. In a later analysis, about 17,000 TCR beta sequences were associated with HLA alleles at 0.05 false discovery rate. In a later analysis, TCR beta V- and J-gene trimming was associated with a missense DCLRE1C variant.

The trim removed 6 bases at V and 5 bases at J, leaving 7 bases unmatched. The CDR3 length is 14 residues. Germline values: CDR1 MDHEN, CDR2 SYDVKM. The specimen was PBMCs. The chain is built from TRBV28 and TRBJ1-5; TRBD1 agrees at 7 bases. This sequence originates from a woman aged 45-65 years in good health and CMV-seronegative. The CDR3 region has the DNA TGTGCCAGCAGCTCGACAGGGAATGATCAGCCCCAGCATTTT. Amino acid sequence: CASSSTGNDQPQHF.